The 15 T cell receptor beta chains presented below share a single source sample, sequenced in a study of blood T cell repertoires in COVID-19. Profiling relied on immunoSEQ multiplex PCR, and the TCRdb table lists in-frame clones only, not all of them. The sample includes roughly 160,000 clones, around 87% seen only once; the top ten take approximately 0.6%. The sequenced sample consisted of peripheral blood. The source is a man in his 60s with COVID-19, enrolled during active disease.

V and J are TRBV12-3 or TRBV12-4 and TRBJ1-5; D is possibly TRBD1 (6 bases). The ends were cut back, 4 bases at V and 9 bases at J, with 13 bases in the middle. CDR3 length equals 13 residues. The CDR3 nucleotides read TGTGCCAGCAGTTACAGGGTGCTCGGGCCCCAGCATTTT. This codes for CASSYRVLGPQHF.

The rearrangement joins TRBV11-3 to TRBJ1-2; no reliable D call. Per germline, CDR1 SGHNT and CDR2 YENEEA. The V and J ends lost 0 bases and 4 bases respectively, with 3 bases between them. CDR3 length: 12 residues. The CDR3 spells CASSLDSYGYTF. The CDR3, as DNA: TGTGCCAGCAGCTTAGACAGCTATGGCTACACCTTC.

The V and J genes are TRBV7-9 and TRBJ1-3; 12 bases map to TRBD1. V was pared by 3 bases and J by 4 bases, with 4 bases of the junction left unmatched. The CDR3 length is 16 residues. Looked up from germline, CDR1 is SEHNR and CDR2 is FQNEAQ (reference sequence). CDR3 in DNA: TGTGCCAGCAGCTTGGGACAGGGGGCCGCCGGAAACACCATATATTTT. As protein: CASSLGQGAAGNTIYF.

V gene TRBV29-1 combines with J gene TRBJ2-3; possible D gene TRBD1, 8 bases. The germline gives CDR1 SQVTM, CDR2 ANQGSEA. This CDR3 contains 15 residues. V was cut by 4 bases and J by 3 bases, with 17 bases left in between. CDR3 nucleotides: TGCAGCGTTGTGGGAGGGACAGGCGGAACAGATACGCAGTATTTT. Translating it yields CSVVGGTGGTDTQYF.

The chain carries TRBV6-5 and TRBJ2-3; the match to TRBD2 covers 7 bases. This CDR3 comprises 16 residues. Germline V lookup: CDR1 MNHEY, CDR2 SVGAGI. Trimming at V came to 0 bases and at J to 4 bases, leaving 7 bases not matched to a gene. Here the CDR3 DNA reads TGTGCCAGCAGTTACTCGGCTGGCGGGAGCGCAGATACGCAGTATTTT. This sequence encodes CASSYSAGGSADTQYF.

The DNA of the CDR3 is TGCAGCGTTGTTGGAGGCCCAGCCAAAAACATTCAGTACTTC. Translating it yields CSVVGGPAKNIQYF. The chain links TRBV29-1 to TRBJ2-4; possible D gene TRBD2, 5 bases. The CDR3 totals 14 residues. Germline loops: CDR1 SQVTM, CDR2 ANQGSEA. Trimming shortened V by 4 bases and J by 0 bases, and 10 bases separated the two germline ends.

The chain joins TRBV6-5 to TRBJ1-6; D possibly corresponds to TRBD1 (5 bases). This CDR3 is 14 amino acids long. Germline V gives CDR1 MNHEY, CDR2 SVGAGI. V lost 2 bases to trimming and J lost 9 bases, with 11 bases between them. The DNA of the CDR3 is TGTGCCAGCAGTTACGGGGGGAAGGGTTCACCCCTCCACTTT. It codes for CASSYGGKGSPLHF.

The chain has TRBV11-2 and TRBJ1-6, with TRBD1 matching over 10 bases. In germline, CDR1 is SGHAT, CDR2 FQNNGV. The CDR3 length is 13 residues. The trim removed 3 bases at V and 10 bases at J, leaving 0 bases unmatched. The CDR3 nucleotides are TGTGCCAGCAGCTTGACAGGGGGCTCACCCCTCCACTTT. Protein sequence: CASSLTGGSPLHF. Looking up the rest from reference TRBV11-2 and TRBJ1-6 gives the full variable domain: EAGVAQSPRYKIIEKRQSVAFWCNPISGHATLYWYQQILGQGPKLLIQFQNNGVVDDSQLPKDRFSAERLKGVDSTLKIQPAKLEDSAVYLCASSLTGGSPLHFGNGTRLTVT.

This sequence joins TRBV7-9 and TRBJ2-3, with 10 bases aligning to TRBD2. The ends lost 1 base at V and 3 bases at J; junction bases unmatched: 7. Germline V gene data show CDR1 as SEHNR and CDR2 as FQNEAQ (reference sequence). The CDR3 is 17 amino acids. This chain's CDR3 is CASSLGLSSGRTDTQYF. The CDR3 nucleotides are TGTGCCAGCAGCTTAGGACTGTCTAGCGGGAGAACAGATACGCAGTATTTT.

The CDR3 region is CASSPTGGPNYGYTF. In nucleotides, the CDR3 is TGTGCCAGCAGCCCAACAGGGGGCCCAAACTATGGCTACACCTTC. The rearrangement links TRBV6-5 to TRBJ1-2; 9 bases align to TRBD1. This CDR3 has 15 amino acids. CDR1 and CDR2 (germline): MNHEY, SVGAGI. Unmatched junction bases numbered 7, after V lost 6 bases and J lost 2 bases.

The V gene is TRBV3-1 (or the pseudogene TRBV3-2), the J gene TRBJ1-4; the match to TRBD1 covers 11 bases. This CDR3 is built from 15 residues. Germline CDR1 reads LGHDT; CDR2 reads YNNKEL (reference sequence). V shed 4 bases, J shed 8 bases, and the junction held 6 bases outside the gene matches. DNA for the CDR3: TGTGCCAGCAGCCGGGGACAGGGGGAAGGCGAAAAACTGTTTTTT. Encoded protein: CASSRGQGEGEKLFF.

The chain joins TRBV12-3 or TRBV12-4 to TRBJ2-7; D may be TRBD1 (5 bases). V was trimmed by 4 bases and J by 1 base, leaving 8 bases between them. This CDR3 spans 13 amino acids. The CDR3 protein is CASSSGWSYEQYF. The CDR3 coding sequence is TGTGCCAGCAGTTCAGGGTGGTCCTACGAGCAGTACTTC.

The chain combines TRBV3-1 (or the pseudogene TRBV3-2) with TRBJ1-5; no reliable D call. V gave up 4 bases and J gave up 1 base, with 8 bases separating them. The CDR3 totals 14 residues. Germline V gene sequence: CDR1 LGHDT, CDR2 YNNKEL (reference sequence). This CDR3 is CASSPGISNQPQHF. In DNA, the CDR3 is TGTGCCAGCAGCCCAGGTATAAGCAATCAGCCCCAGCATTTT.

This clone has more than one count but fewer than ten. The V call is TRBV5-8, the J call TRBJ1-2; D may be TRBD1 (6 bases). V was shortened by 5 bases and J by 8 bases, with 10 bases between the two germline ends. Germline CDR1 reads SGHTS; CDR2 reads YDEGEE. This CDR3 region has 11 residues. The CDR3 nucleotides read TGTGCCAGCAGGGACAGATGGGGCTACACCTTC. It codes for CASRDRWGYTF. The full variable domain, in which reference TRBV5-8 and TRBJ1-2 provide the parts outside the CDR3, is EAGVTQSPTHLIKTRGQQATLRCSPISGHTSVYWYQQALGLGLQFLLWYDEGEERNRGNFPPRFSGRQFPNYSSELNVNALELEDSALYLCASRDRWGYTFGSGTRLTVV.

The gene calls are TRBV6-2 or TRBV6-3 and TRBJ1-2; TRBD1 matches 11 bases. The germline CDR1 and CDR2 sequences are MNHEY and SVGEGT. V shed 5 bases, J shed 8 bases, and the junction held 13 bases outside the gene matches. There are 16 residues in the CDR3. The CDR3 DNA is TGTGCCAGCAGTACTACTCCCCGGACAGGGGGCTGGGGCTACACCTTC. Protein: CASSTTPRTGGWGYTF.